This TCR beta chain was recovered during a study of T cell responses to AZD1222 COVID-19 vaccine (dated by TCRdb to the early 2020s). With respect to the entire study: AZD1222 recipients with second doses at about 4 weeks or about 12 weeks were pooled, because spike-specific TCR depth and breadth did not differ between schedules. A total of under 250 trial participants underwent TCR sequencing, of whom about 200 had received two doses of AZD1222 and about 26 had received two doses of the MenACWY control vaccine. Enrollment into the trials was organized by age into subgroups of 18-55, 56-69 and 70-plus years, and those subgroups contained roughly 150, 30 and 60 TCR-sequenced participants, respectively. Study-wide findings and limitations: After two AZD1222 doses, spike-specific TCR breadth and depth were significantly higher than at day 0 and than in MenACWY recipients. Participants were mostly white British and included more females than males, and it was suggested by the authors that clonal diversity may have been underestimated. Conclusions about previously exposed vaccinees are limited because only six or seven AZD1222 recipients were SARS-CoV-2 seropositive at baseline. CD4 TCRs associated with the vaccine covered the entire spike protein, and the dominant responses were in regions 160-218 and 743-854. In the small 56-69-year group, the increase in depth fell short of significance, most likely because of low power. Because no samples from the day 14 peak response were available, repertoires could be characterized only after the peak T cell response. Reportedly, close to half of the unique spike-specific TCRs recognized epitopes lying outside the regions that are mutated in the B.1.351 and B.1.1.7 variants.

As concerns this clone: Its antigen is currently not known. One base away there is no much larger clone; base qualities are not given.

The CDR3 regions of human TCRbeta chains were subjected to immunosequencing. As for the original processing: TCRs in the repertoires were matched against a reference library of SARS-CoV-2-specific TCRs that had been generated with the MIRA antigen-specificity platform. Breadth meant the fraction of unique TCRs that were SARS-CoV-2-associated, whereas depth meant the fraction of total T cells that were SARS-CoV-2-associated. Using the MIRA data, every spike-specific TCR was mapped to the spike region that the TCR reacted to and assigned to either a CD4 or a CD8 class. Log10-transformed breadth and depth values were compared by one-way ANOVA with Sidak's multiple comparisons tests. This is the immuneACCESS table as TCRdb keeps it, with only in-frame sequences that have V and J called. A part of the clones is gone; compared with another copy, unresolved V genes explain less than half, and the rest is unexplained. V, J and clone size are those of that table, while D and trimming were read from the DNA. The sample records approximately 150,000 clones, around nine tenths of which are singletons. 2.6% of the sample lies in the top ten.

The time point label here, explained by the study, means: baseline before first vaccination. Vaccinee samples were obtained from the UK trials COV001 and COV002, which included a single-blind randomized controlled phase 2/3 trial of AZD1222 (ChAdOx1 nCoV-19) in healthy adults. Trial participant PBMC samples were collected at day 0 and day 28 after the second dose for TCRbeta chain sequencing. Including the terminal cysteine and phenylalanine, the CDR3 comprises 11 residues. The sequence is cut down to CDR3 DNA, 33 bases in frame from base 1. The germline V gene (reference sequence) supplies CDR1 DFQATT and CDR2 SNEGSKA. Between the V and J ends, shortened by 6 bases and 4 bases respectively, the junction contains 10 bases.

The chain employs TRBV20-1 and TRBJ2-7, with the D gene not clear enough to name. The specimen comprised peripheral blood, sampled on day 0 of AZD1222 vaccination. This TCR came from an adult in good health. The DNA sequence follows: TGCAGTGCCCCGCTAGGATACGAGCAGTACTTC. Translated, this is CSAPLGYEQYF.